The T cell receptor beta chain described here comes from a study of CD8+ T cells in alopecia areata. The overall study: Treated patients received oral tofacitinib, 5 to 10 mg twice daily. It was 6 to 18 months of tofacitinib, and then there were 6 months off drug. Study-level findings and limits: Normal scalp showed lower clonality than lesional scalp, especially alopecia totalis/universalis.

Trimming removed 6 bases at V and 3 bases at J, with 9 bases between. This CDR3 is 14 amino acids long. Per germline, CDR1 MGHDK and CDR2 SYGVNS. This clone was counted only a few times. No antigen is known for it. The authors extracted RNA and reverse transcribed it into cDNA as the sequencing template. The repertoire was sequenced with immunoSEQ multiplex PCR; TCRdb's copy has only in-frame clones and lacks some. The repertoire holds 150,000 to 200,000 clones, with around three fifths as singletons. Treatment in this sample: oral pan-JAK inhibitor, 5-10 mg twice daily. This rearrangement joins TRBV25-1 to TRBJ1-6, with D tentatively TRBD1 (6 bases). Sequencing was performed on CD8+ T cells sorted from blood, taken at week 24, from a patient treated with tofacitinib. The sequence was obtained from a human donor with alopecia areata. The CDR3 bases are TGTGCCAGCAGCGAGGGGGTCTATAATTCACCCCTCCACTTT. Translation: CASSEGVYNSPLHF.